The 25 T cell receptor beta chains below all came from one sample that was sequenced in a study of T-cell reconstitution after alpha-beta-depleted transplantation in children. Molecular barcoding with unique molecular identifiers was used for the TCRbeta library. TCRdb re-called the PCR reads through MiXCR, storing one row per CDR3 protein. The sample shows a few hundred thousand distinct CDR3 sequences, 10% to 15% of them seen only once. The sequencing used PBMCs, mostly from graft donor cells, collected 360 days after TCRalphabeta/CD19-depleted stem cell transplant. Receptor source: a male patient between 5 and 17 years old who had a stem cell transplant for acute myeloid leukemia, so the T cells may come from the graft donor.

This clonotype was observed a handful of times. V and J are TRBV12-3 or TRBV12-4 and TRBJ2-5; D gene unclear. The CDR3 has 19 residues. The ends were cut back, 5 bases at V and 2 bases at J, with 27 bases in the middle. The CDR3 DNA reads TGTGCCAGCAGTCTCCTTTTAGGGCTAGAGGTTTACGGACAAGAGACCCAGTACTTC. Protein product: CASSLLLGLEVYGQETQYF.

In its sample, this clonotype was seen many times. This sequence joins TRBV29-1 and TRBJ2-3; no firm D call. This CDR3 spans 14 amino acids. Germline loops: CDR1 SQVTM, CDR2 ANQGSEA. V lost 6 bases and J 2 bases, leaving 15 bases between the germline ends. The CDR3 nucleotides are TGCAGCGTCCAGGAACGCCTTGTCACAGATACGCAGTATTTT. As protein: CSVQERLVTDTQYF.

In its sample, this clonotype was seen a few times. This chain connects TRBV13 to TRBJ2-2; tentatively, D is TRBD1 (5 bases). The CDR3 is 14 amino acids. Germline CDR1 is PRHDT and CDR2 is FYEKMQ (reference sequence). Trimming took 1 base from V and 7 from J, leaving 10 bases between them. The CDR3: CASSLEAGNGELFF. As DNA, the CDR3 is TGTGCCAGCAGCTTAGAGGCAGGGAACGGGGAGCTGTTTTTT.

This clonotype has ten or more counts. V usage is TRBV20-1 and J usage is TRBJ2-1; D uncertain. Per germline, CDR1 DFQATT and CDR2 SNEGSKA (reference sequence). The CDR3 contains 12 residues. V shed 6 bases and J shed 4 bases, with 10 bases lying between them. CDR3 region: CSALLLYNEQFF. The CDR3 DNA sequence: TGCAGTGCACTTCTTCTTTACAATGAGCAGTTCTTC.

The J gene is TRBJ2-3, the V gene TRBV25-1; TRBD1 agrees at 7 bases. The CDR3 covers 16 residues. J gave up 3 bases and V 4 bases, and 10 bases lay outside the gene matches. Germline V gene lookup returns CDR1 MGHDK and CDR2 SYGVNS. In nucleotides, the CDR3 is TGTGCCAGCAGTGGAACCAGGGGGTTCGGAACAGATACGCAGTATTTT. Protein: CASSGTRGFGTDTQYF.

This clonotype has more than one count but fewer than ten. The junction shows a germline mismatch at one end, possibly a read error. The rearrangement links TRBV7-7 to TRBJ2-2, with D possibly being TRBD1 (5 bases). Germline lookup yields CDR1 SSHAT and CDR2 FNYEAQ (reference sequence). This CDR3 spans 14 amino acids. In DNA, the CDR3 is TGTGCTAGCAGCTTAAGTGTAGGGGCCGGGGAGCTGTTTTTT. Its protein product is CASSLSVGAGELFF.

A few counts support this clonotype. This chain connects TRBV3-1 to TRBJ2-5, with D hard to call. Trimming stripped 0 bases from V and 4 bases from J, with 9 bases between. CDR1 LGHDT and CDR2 YNNKEL come from the germline V gene (reference sequence). CDR3 length equals 14 residues. The CDR3 DNA reads as TGTGCCAGCAGCCAAGATTATAGGGCAGAGACCCAGTACTTC. Its translation: CASSQDYRAETQYF.

The rearrangement uses TRBV12-3 or TRBV12-4 and TRBJ2-5; 8 nucleotides match TRBD1. This CDR3 region has 13 residues. V lost 4 bases and J lost 5; bases outside the gene matches: 3. The CDR3 is CASSSRQGETQYF. The CDR3 region has the DNA TGTGCCAGCAGTTCGAGACAGGGGGAGACCCAGTACTTC.

The sample holds many counts of this clonotype. The V and J genes are TRBV4-2 and TRBJ2-7; no definite D call. The CDR3 sequence is 16 residues long. Germline V gives CDR1 LGHNA, CDR2 YNFKEQ. V gave up 4 bases and J gave up 5 bases, with 21 bases separating them. CDR3 bases: TGTGCCAGCAGCCCAGATAAGGGAAACGAAATGAACGAGCAGTACTTC. It is translated as CASSPDKGNEMNEQYF.

The CDR3: CASSGVWGQETQYF. The DNA of the CDR3 is TGTGCCAGCAGCGGCGTGTGGGGGCAGGAGACCCAGTACTTC. This rearrangement joins TRBV5-5 to TRBJ2-5, with TRBD1 as a possible D gene (6 bases). CDR3 length: 14 residues. Germline-derived CDR1 and CDR2 are SGHKS and YYEKEE (reference sequence). The V and J ends lost 4 bases and 5 bases respectively, with 15 bases between them.

V is TRBV4-2 and J is TRBJ1-5; 7 positions agree with TRBD1. In germline, CDR1 is LGHNA, CDR2 YNFKEQ. With V trimmed by 0 bases and J by 3 bases, 8 bases remained unmatched. The CDR3 is 17 residues long. Written as DNA, the CDR3 is TGTGCCAGCAGCCAAGATGAGACAGGGATAACCAATCAGCCCCAGCATTTT. Translation gives CASSQDETGITNQPQHF.

V usage is TRBV6-4 and J usage is TRBJ2-1; D gene unclear. Trimming pared 5 bases from V and 7 bases from J, leaving 15 bases between. The CDR3 runs to 14 residues. The germline V gene encodes CDR1 MRHNA and CDR2 SNTAGT. CDR3 coding DNA: TGTGCCAGCAGTCCAAACCGGCAGACTAATGAGCAGTTCTTC. This codes for CASSPNRQTNEQFF.

This clonotype was detected ten times or more. The V call is TRBV21-1, the J call TRBJ2-3; the table's D call, TRBD2, has no DNA check behind it. TRBV21-1 is tagged as a pseudogene. The CDR3 sequence is 14 residues long. CDR3 in DNA: TGTGCCAGCAGCAAAGCTGGCGGGAGGGATACGCAGTATTTT. Its translation is CASSKAGGRDTQYF.

There are a few counts of this clonotype. The chain links TRBV19 to TRBJ2-5, with D possibly called TRBD1 or TRBD2 (5 bases each). The V end was cut by 4 bases, the J end by 2 bases, with 11 bases between. The CDR3 covers 14 residues. CDR1 and CDR2 from the germline V gene are LNHDA and SQIVND (reference sequence). DNA for the CDR3: TGTGCCAGTAGTACGCCGGGACGACAAGAGACCCAGTACTTC. This codes for CASSTPGRQETQYF.

This clonotype was seen a handful of times. The genes are TRBV5-1 and TRBJ2-1, with TRBD2 as a possible D gene (7 bases). The V gene lost 0 bases and the J gene lost 6 bases, with 22 bases spanning the gap. This CDR3 region has 18 residues. From germline, CDR1 is SGHRS and CDR2 YFSETQ. The CDR3 protein is CASSLGSKGGTFRNEQFF. Here the CDR3 DNA reads TGCGCCAGCAGCTTGGGGTCAAAGGGGGGGACTTTTCGCAATGAGCAGTTCTTC.

The chain couples TRBV12-3 or TRBV12-4 to TRBJ1-5, with D possibly matching TRBD1 (5 bases). The ends were cut back, 4 bases at V and 0 bases at J, with 10 bases in the middle. This CDR3 region has 15 residues. This chain's CDR3 is CASSWQGNSNQPQHF. The CDR3 region has the DNA TGTGCCAGCAGTTGGCAGGGTAATAGCAATCAGCCCCAGCATTTT.

The chain joins TRBV14 to TRBJ2-3; D call uncertain. Between the trimmed V and J ends, which lost 0 bases and 6 bases, there was a span of 19 bases. Germline CDR1 reads SGHDN; CDR2 reads FVKESK. The CDR3 has 17 residues. The CDR3: CASSQDPSSYPRDTQYF. CDR3 in DNA: TGTGCCAGCAGCCAAGATCCCAGCTCCTACCCGAGGGATACGCAGTATTTT.

The chain employs TRBV18 and TRBJ2-4; D might be TRBD1 (6 bases). The germline V and J ends were trimmed by 5 bases and 5 bases, with 10 bases remaining between them. Germline V CDR1 and CDR2: KGHSH, LQKENI. There are 13 residues in the CDR3. CDR3 loop: CASSGRTENIQYF. The CDR3, as DNA: TGTGCCAGCTCAGGGCGGACAGAAAACATTCAGTACTTC.

The chain couples TRBV7-3 to TRBJ2-1; D unclear. CDR1 SGHTA and CDR2 FQGTGA come from the germline V gene. CDR3 length: 15 amino acids. V dropped 2 bases and J dropped 6 bases, with 14 bases sitting between them. This CDR3 is CASSLVVGKANEQFF. CDR3 in DNA: TGTGCCAGCAGCTTAGTAGTGGGAAAGGCCAATGAGCAGTTCTTC.

This clonotype was seen ten or more times. CDR3 DNA: TGTGCCACCCGGGACACAGCCTACAATGAGCAGTTCTTC. Protein: CATRDTAYNEQFF. V usage is TRBV10-3 and J usage is TRBJ2-1; possibly TRBD1 for D (6 bases). The CDR3 contains 13 residues. Looked up from germline, CDR1 is ENHRY and CDR2 is SYGVKD. V was pared by 10 bases and J by 2 bases, with 12 bases between.

In this sample, this clonotype turned up a few times. The gene calls are TRBV20-1 and TRBJ2-1, with a possible D match to TRBD2 (5 bases). V was shortened by 0 bases and J by 4 bases, with 10 bases between the two germline ends. The CDR3 length is 14 residues. Germline CDR1 is DFQATT and CDR2 is SNEGSKA (reference sequence). The CDR3 loop is CSAREDWLYNEQFF. CDR3 in DNA: TGCAGTGCTAGAGAGGACTGGTTATACAATGAGCAGTTCTTC.

This clonotype was counted between two and nine times. The chain is built from TRBV4-2 and TRBJ2-2, with TRBD2 matching 14 bases. From germline, CDR1 is LGHNA and CDR2 YNFKEQ. CDR3 length: 16 amino acids. V dropped 4 bases and J dropped 4; count of bases not matched to a gene: 2. The CDR3 loop reads CASSRGTSGSTGELFF. The CDR3 DNA is TGTGCCAGCAGCCGTGGGACTAGCGGGAGCACCGGGGAGCTGTTTTTT.

This clonotype was detected ten times or more. The chain joins TRBV12-3 or TRBV12-4 to TRBJ2-1, with D unresolved. With 8 bases removed from V and 2 bases from J, the gap between germline ends came to 10 bases. The CDR3 totals 13 residues. This CDR3 reads CASSGRAYNEQFF. In nucleotides, the CDR3 is TGTGCCAGCTCCGGAAGGGCCTACAATGAGCAGTTCTTC.

This clonotype was seen a handful of times. V is TRBV18 and J is TRBJ2-5; unclear D gene. The V gene's germline CDR1 is KGHSH and CDR2 LQKENI. This CDR3 is built from 14 residues. V gave up 3 bases and J gave up 2 bases, with 10 bases separating them. Written as DNA, the CDR3 is TGTGCCAGCTCACCGCCGATCGCGCAAGAGACCCAGTACTTC. It encodes CASSPPIAQETQYF.

CDR3 nucleotide sequence: TGTGCCAGCAGCTCCCAAGGGGGCAACACAGATACGCAGTATTTT. Protein product: CASSSQGGNTDTQYF. The chain links TRBV7-2 to TRBJ2-3; 7 nucleotides align to TRBD1. Germline V gene lookup returns CDR1 SGHTA and CDR2 FQGNSA. The CDR3 is 15 amino acids. Trimming took 4 bases from V and 2 from J; bases not matched to a gene: 6.